One sample yielded the 31 T cell receptor beta chains listed below, sequenced in a study of radiation and T cells in renal cell carcinoma. Repertoires were generated with immunoSEQ multiplex PCR, while TCRdb's copy carries only in-frame clones and drops some. The sample contains roughly 58,000 clones, more than 60% of which appear only once. The time point is: blood 4 weeks post-SBRT, at nephrectomy. The treatment denotes: 15 Gy SBRT to primary tumor, nephrectomy 4 weeks later. The sample in question was blood, obtained from a patient whose treatment included radiotherapy and nephrectomy. The receptors derive from a man in his sixties with renal cell carcinoma.

This clone was seen repeatedly, ten times or more. The chain couples TRBV2 to TRBJ1-2; D possibly corresponds to TRBD1 (5 bases). V was cut by 7 bases and J by 8 bases, with 17 bases left in between. The CDR3 length is 13 residues. Germline-derived CDR1 and CDR2 are SNHLY and FYNNEI. In DNA, the CDR3 is TGTGCCAGCACCAAGGACAAGGAGTTCGGCTACACCTTC. It is translated as CASTKDKEFGYTF.

Concerning this clone itself: At one boundary the junction diverges from the germline segment, which might be a read error. V usage is TRBV27 and J usage is TRBJ1-2; D call uncertain. The germline V gene has CDR1 MNHEY and CDR2 SMNVEV (reference sequence). The CDR3 runs 13 residues. The CDR3 loop is CASSLSPVNGYTF. The CDR3 nucleotides read TGTGCCAGCAGTCTATCTCCTGTCAATGGCTACACCTTC.

The rearrangement links TRBV18 to TRBJ1-2, with D perhaps TRBD1 (6 bases). CDR1 and CDR2 from the germline V gene are KGHSH and LQKENI. CDR3 length: 17 amino acids. V was trimmed by 2 bases and J by 3 bases, leaving 19 bases between them. CDR3 bases: TGTGCCAGCTCACCAATGGACAGCATCGTAGGAGACTATGGCTACACCTTC. Its protein is CASSPMDSIVGDYGYTF.

The V call is TRBV14, the J call TRBJ1-1; D is possibly TRBD1 (6 bases). Germline V gene lookup returns CDR1 SGHDN and CDR2 FVKESK. The CDR3 contains 14 residues. V was trimmed by 3 bases and J by 1 base, leaving 9 bases between them. CDR3 in amino acids: CASSHGRGNTEAFF. The CDR3 bases are TGTGCCAGCAGCCACGGCAGGGGGAACACTGAAGCTTTCTTT.

This rearrangement joins TRBV7-6 to TRBJ2-3, with 10 bases that match TRBD2. J lost 4 bases, V lost 0 bases, and 4 bases had no gene match. This CDR3 region has 16 residues. Germline values: CDR1 SGHVS, CDR2 FNYEAQ. The CDR3 loop is CASSLAAGLAADTQYF. The CDR3 DNA follows: TGTGCCAGCAGCTTAGCGGCAGGACTAGCGGCAGATACGCAGTATTTT.

J is TRBJ1-5 and V is TRBV30; TRBD1 might be the D (6 bases). V was clipped by 6 bases and J by 4 bases, with 22 bases between them. This CDR3 contains 16 residues. Looked up from germline, CDR1 is GTSNPN and CDR2 is SVGIG (reference sequence). The DNA of the CDR3 is TGTGCCTGCCAGTGGGGCCCACAGGGTTGGAATCAGCCCCAGCATTTT. Its translation: CACQWGPQGWNQPQHF.

The J gene is TRBJ1-2, the V gene TRBV19; weak D call: TRBD1 (5 bases). The CDR3 is 15 residues long. Trimming left V 0 bases short and J 2 bases short, with 10 bases between. Germline assignment: CDR1 LNHDA and CDR2 SQIVND (reference sequence). The CDR3 nucleotides read TGTGCCAGTAGTATAGAGAGGTCAGGGAACTATGGCTACACCTTC. Translation: CASSIERSGNYGYTF.

The V call is TRBV30, the J call TRBJ2-3, with TRBD2 matching 8 bases. The V segment lost 1 base and the J segment 2 bases; nucleotides outside the gene matches: 8. This CDR3 contains 16 residues. Germline lookup yields CDR1 GTSNPN and CDR2 SVGIG (reference sequence). CDR3 nucleotides: TGTGCCTGGAGTGCCTGGGGTAGCGGGAACACAGATACGCAGTATTTT. It codes for CAWSAWGSGNTDTQYF.

On this clone itself: The junction differs from germline at one of its ends, possibly a read error. This chain joins TRBV5-6 and TRBJ2-1; D gene ambiguous. CDR1 is SGHDT and CDR2 is YYEEEE in the germline V gene. The CDR3 consists of 14 residues. CDR3: CASTLQTLSNEQFF. In DNA, the CDR3 is TGTGCCAGCACCTTGCAAACCCTATCTAATGAGCAGTTCTTC. Looking up the rest from reference TRBV5-6 and TRBJ2-1 gives the full variable domain: DAGVTQSPTHLIKTRGQQVTLRCSPKSGHDTVSWYQQALGQGPQFIFQYYEEEERQRGNFPDRFSGHQFPNYSSELNVNALLLGDSALYLCASTLQTLSNEQFFGPGTRLTVL.

The chain carries TRBV6-1 and TRBJ1-6, with D perhaps TRBD1 (6 bases). V was cut by 0 bases and J by 5 bases, with 8 bases left in between. The CDR3 is made up of 15 amino acids. Germline V gives CDR1 MNHNS, CDR2 SASEGT. CDR3 amino acids: CASSEAGGHNSPLHF. The CDR3 bases are TGTGCCAGCAGTGAAGCGGGGGGGCATAATTCACCCCTCCACTTT.

The rearrangement uses TRBV5-6 and TRBJ2-5, with D tentatively TRBD2 (6 bases). This CDR3 has 15 amino acids. The germline gives CDR1 SGHDT, CDR2 YYEEEE. The V and J ends lost 1 base and 5 bases respectively, with 15 bases between them. For the CDR3, the DNA is TGTGCCAGCAGCTTGTACCCAACGGAGGGGGAGACCCAGTACTTC. It codes for CASSLYPTEGETQYF.

This clone has only a few counts. This chain joins TRBV30 and TRBJ1-4; D remains ambiguous. This CDR3 contains 13 residues. Looked up from germline, CDR1 is GTSNPN and CDR2 is SVGIG (reference sequence). Trimming left V 2 bases short and J 9 bases short, with 13 bases between. CDR3 in DNA: TGTGCCTGGAGTAAGCAGGTTGAGCAAAAACTGTTTTTT. This translates into CAWSKQVEQKLFF.

Only one count was recorded for this clone. The junction departs from germline at one end; a sequencing error may be responsible. The CDR3 nucleotides are TGTGCCAGCAGTCCGCAGGGGGCTGGGAACACCATATATTTT. Its protein product is CASSPQGAGNTIYF. The chain is built from TRBV6-5 and TRBJ1-3; 8 nucleotides agree with TRBD1. There are 14 residues in the CDR3. From germline, CDR1 is MNHEY and CDR2 SVGAGI.

This chain connects TRBV6-5 to TRBJ1-1, with no clear D. CDR1 and CDR2 from the germline V gene are MNHEY and SVGAGI. The CDR3 extends over 16 amino acids. Trimming pared 0 bases from V and 3 bases from J, leaving 14 bases between. Here the CDR3 DNA reads TGTGCCAGCAGTTACTCATCCTTGGCCGGATACACTGAAGCTTTCTTT. Amino acids: CASSYSSLAGYTEAFF.

CDR3: CASRRQGGTYEQYV. CDR3 nucleotide sequence: TGTGCCAGCAGGCGGCAGGGGGGAACCTACGAGCAGTACGTC. The V gene is TRBV27, the J gene TRBJ2-7, with D possibly being TRBD1 (7 bases). Per germline, CDR1 MNHEY and CDR2 SMNVEV (reference sequence). The CDR3 has 14 residues. V was cut by 6 bases and J by 2 bases, with 14 bases left in between.

The V gene is TRBV11-3, the J gene TRBJ2-4, with D unclear. This CDR3 is built from 14 residues. Germline-derived CDR1 and CDR2 are SGHNT and YENEEA. Deletions cut 5 bases from V and 1 base from J, with 9 bases between. CDR3 loop: CASSPQAAKNIQYF. The CDR3 nucleotides are TGTGCCAGCAGCCCGCAGGCGGCCAAAAACATTCAGTACTTC. The full variable domain, with the rest looked up from reference TRBV11-3 and TRBJ2-4, is EAGVVQSPRYKIIEKKQPVAFWCNPISGHNTLYWYLQNLGQGPELLIRYENEEAVDDSQLPKDRFSAERLKGVDSTLKIQPAELGDSAVYLCASSPQAAKNIQYFGAGTRLSVL.

This sequence joins TRBV7-2 and TRBJ1-5; weak D call: TRBD1 (6 bases). Per germline, CDR1 SGHTA and CDR2 FQGNSA. The CDR3 totals 14 residues. V lost 5 bases and J 7 bases, leaving 15 bases between the germline ends. Here the CDR3 reads CASSPGQIAQPQHF. The CDR3 DNA reads as TGTGCCAGCAGCCCTGGACAGATCGCGCAGCCCCAGCATTTT.

The J gene is TRBJ1-2, the V gene TRBV6-1; D possibly corresponds to TRBD1 (5 bases). Looked up from germline, CDR1 is MNHNS and CDR2 is SASEGT. V was cut by 3 bases and J by 9 bases, with 17 bases left in between. The CDR3 loop spans 14 amino acids. The CDR3 here is CASSDIGGTARYTF. CDR3 coding DNA: TGTGCCAGCAGTGATATCGGGGGGACGGCGCGCTACACCTTC.

V is TRBV5-1 and J is TRBJ2-7, with D perhaps matching TRBD1 or TRBD2 (5 bases each). The CDR3 length is 13 residues. CDR1 is SGHRS, CDR2 YFSETQ, per germline. V lost 6 bases and J 0 bases, leaving 10 bases between the germline ends. The DNA of the CDR3 is TGCGCCAGCACCCGGGACGGCTCCTACGAGCAGTACTTC. Its translation is CASTRDGSYEQYF.

This clone was seen only once. The rearrangement links TRBV21-1 to TRBJ2-7. TRBV21-1 is assigned pseudogene status. This CDR3 contains 16 residues. The CDR3: CASSKEVTASSYEQYV. DNA of the CDR3: TGTGCCAGCAGCAAAGAGGTGACGGCGAGCTCCTACGAGCAGTACGTC.

The chain is built from TRBV29-1 and TRBJ2-5; D is perhaps TRBD1 (6 bases). The CDR3 runs 12 residues. The V and J ends lost 4 bases and 4 bases respectively, with 10 bases between them. Germline V gene data show CDR1 as SQVTM and CDR2 as ANQGSEA. CDR3 sequence: CSVVQGRETQYF. CDR3 in DNA: TGCAGCGTTGTACAGGGCAGAGAGACCCAGTACTTC.

This sequence joins TRBV12-5 and TRBJ1-3; perhaps TRBD1 as D (5 bases). CDR1 is LGHNT, CDR2 FRNRAP, per germline. Trimming cost V 7 bases and J 0 bases, with 16 bases left between them. CDR3 length: 16 residues. This chain's CDR3 is CASAFVGDLSGNTIYF. In DNA form, the CDR3 reads TGTGCTAGTGCCTTTGTGGGGGACCTCTCTGGAAACACCATATATTTT.

The chain uses TRBV25-1 and TRBJ1-4; TRBD1 is a possible D gene (5 bases). There are 13 residues in the CDR3. The V gene's germline CDR1 is MGHDK and CDR2 SYGVNS. The V gene lost 7 bases and the J gene lost 7 bases, with 13 bases spanning the gap. CDR3 in amino acids: CASKGRVGEKLFF. The CDR3 bases are TGTGCCAGCAAGGGGAGGGTAGGTGAAAAACTGTTTTTT. Together with reference TRBV25-1 and TRBJ1-4, the CDR3 gives the full variable domain: EADIYQTPRYLVIGTGKKITLECSQTMGHDKMYWYQQDPGMELHLIHYSYGVNSTEKGDLSSESTVSRIRTEHFPLTLESARPSHTSQYLCASKGRVGEKLFFGSGTQLSVL.

The chain is built from TRBV6-5 and TRBJ2-2, with D tentatively TRBD1 or TRBD2 (5 bases each). V was clipped by 5 bases and J by 10 bases, with 14 bases between them. Germline CDR1 and CDR2: MNHEY and SVGAGI. This CDR3 is built from 13 residues. The CDR3, as DNA: TGTGCCAGCAGTAATACCGGGGCCCTGGAGCTGTTTTTT. Protein product: CASSNTGALELFF.

This chain links TRBV7-2 with TRBJ1-1; D gene uncertain. From germline, CDR1 is SGHTA and CDR2 FQGNSA. V dropped 3 bases and J dropped 7 bases, with 12 bases sitting between them. This CDR3 comprises 13 residues. In nucleotides, the CDR3 is TGTGCCAGCAGCTTTTATACGGGGAGTGAAGCTTTCTTT. Its protein is CASSFYTGSEAFF. The full variable domain, in which reference TRBV7-2 and TRBJ1-1 provide the parts outside the CDR3, is GAGVSQSPSNKVTEKGKDVELRCDPISGHTALYWYRQSLGQGLEFLIYFQGNSAPDKSGLPSDRFSAERTGGSVSTLTIQRTQQEDSAVYLCASSFYTGSEAFFGQGTRLTVV.

This chain joins TRBV18 and TRBJ1-2, with 9 bases identical to TRBD1. CDR1 is KGHSH, CDR2 LQKENI, per germline. The length of the CDR3 is 13 residues. The ends lost 4 bases at V and 4 bases at J; junction bases unmatched: 1. The CDR3 spells CASSQTGGYGYTF. The CDR3 region has the DNA TGTGCCAGCTCACAGACAGGGGGCTATGGCTACACCTTC.

This clone was counted only a few times. The gene calls are TRBV11-3 and TRBJ1-1; D is unclear. The V end lost 6 bases, the J end lost 2 bases, and 10 bases lay between the germline ends. This CDR3 spans 13 amino acids. Germline CDR1 reads SGHNT; CDR2 reads YENEEA. The CDR3 is CASSGVTNTEAFF. CDR3 sequence (DNA): TGTGCCAGCAGTGGGGTTACAAACACTGAAGCTTTCTTT.

The chain is built from TRBV18 and TRBJ1-5; D not resolved. CDR1 KGHSH and CDR2 LQKENI come from the germline V gene. The CDR3 covers 15 residues. The V and J ends lost 3 bases and 0 bases respectively, with 9 bases between them. The CDR3 reads CASSPGSHSNQPQHF. The CDR3 region has the DNA TGTGCCAGCTCACCGGGGAGCCATAGCAATCAGCCCCAGCATTTT.

This clone appeared once. The rearrangement uses TRBV5-1 and TRBJ1-1; D ambiguous. The length of the CDR3 is 15 residues. Trimming shortened V by 2 bases and J by 1 base, and 12 bases separated the two germline ends. Germline V gene sequence: CDR1 SGHRS, CDR2 YFSETQ. The CDR3 sequence: CASSFSPGGNTEAFF. In DNA, the CDR3 is TGCGCCAGCAGCTTCTCGCCAGGAGGGAACACTGAAGCTTTCTTT.

This clone was seen a handful of times. The chain uses TRBV30 and TRBJ1-2; D not certain. Per germline, CDR1 GTSNPN and CDR2 SVGIG (reference sequence). This CDR3 spans 14 amino acids. V was cut by 0 bases and J by 8 bases, with 16 bases left in between. In DNA form, the CDR3 reads TGTGCCTGGAGTGTAACAACGAGGGTGCGAGGCTACACCTTC. Its translation: CAWSVTTRVRGYTF.

DNA of the CDR3: TGTGCCAGCCTCAACGGGTTAACAGATACGCAGTATTTT. Encoded protein: CASLNGLTDTQYF. The J gene is TRBJ2-3, the V gene TRBV2; no definite D call. Trimming removed 8 bases from V and 3 bases from J, with 12 bases in between. Looked up from germline, CDR1 is SNHLY and CDR2 is FYNNEI. The length of the CDR3 is 13 residues.